This record covers a single T cell receptor (beta chain). The data were taken from a study of blood T cell repertoires in COVID-19. Study context: Samples taken during acute and convalescent COVID-19 were collected in the United States, Italy and Spain. In each case, the material was cDNA or gDNA derived from T cells, B-cell-depleted T cells, or PBMCs.

As handled by the study authors: Reference gene primer amplification in the assay estimated nucleated cell counts. Measured with immunoSEQ multiplex PCR; TCRdb has only the in-frame clones, and not every one. That table is the source of V, J and clone size, and D and trimming were worked out from the DNA. The sample holds some 130,000 clones, about 72% seen once. The CDR3 covers 14 residues. Trimming removed 1 base from V and 2 bases from J, with 8 bases in between. Germline CDR1 is LNHDA and CDR2 is SQIVND (reference sequence). The specimen sequenced was peripheral blood. The sequence derives from a woman aged 65 to 85 with acute or convalescent COVID-19. The chain is built from TRBV19 and TRBJ1-2, with D possibly being TRBD1 (5 bases). CDR3 coding DNA: TGTGCCAGTAGTATAGGTCCAGGGAACTATGGCTACACCTTC. Translating it yields CASSIGPGNYGYTF.